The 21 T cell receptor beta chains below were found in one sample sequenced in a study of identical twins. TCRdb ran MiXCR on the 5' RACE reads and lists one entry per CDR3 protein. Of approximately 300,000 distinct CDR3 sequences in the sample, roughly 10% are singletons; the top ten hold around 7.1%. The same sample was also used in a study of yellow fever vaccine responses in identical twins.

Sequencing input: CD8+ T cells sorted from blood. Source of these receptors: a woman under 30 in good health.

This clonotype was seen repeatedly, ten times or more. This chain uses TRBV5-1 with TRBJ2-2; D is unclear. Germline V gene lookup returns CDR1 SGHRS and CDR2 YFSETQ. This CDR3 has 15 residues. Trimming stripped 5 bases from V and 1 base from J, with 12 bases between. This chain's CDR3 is CASRRDTENTGELFF. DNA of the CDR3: TGCGCCAGCAGACGCGACACGGAGAACACCGGGGAGCTGTTTTTT.

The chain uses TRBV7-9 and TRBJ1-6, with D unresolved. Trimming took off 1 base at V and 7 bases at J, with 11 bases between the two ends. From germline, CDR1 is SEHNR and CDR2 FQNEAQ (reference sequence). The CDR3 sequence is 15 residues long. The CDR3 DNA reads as TGTGCCAGCAGCTTAGTTAGAGCAGAGAATTCACCCCTCCACTTT. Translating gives CASSLVRAENSPLHF.

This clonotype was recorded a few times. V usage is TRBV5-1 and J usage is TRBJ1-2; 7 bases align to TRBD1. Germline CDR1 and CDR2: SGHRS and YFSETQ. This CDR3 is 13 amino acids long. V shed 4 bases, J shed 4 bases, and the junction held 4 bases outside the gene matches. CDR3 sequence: CASSGGQSYGYTF. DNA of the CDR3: TGCGCCAGCAGCGGGGGACAGAGCTATGGCTACACCTTC.

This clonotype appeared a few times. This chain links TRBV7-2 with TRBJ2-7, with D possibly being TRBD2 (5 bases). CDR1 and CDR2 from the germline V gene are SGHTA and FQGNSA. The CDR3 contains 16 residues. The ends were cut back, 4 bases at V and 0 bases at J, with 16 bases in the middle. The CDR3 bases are TGTGCCAGCAGCTCCTGGCTTGAGGGAGTCTCCTACGAGCAGTACTTC. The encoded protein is CASSSWLEGVSYEQYF.

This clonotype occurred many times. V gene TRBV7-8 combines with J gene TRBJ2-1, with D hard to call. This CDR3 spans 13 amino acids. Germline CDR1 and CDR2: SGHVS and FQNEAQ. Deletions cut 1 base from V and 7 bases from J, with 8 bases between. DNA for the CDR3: TGTGCCAGCAGCTTAGTAGGCACTAATGAGCAGTTCTTC. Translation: CASSLVGTNEQFF.

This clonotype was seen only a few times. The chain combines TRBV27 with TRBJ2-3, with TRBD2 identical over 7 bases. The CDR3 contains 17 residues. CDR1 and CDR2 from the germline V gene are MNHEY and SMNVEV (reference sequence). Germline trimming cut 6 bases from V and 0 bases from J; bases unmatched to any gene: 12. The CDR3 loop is CASRPTLAPISTDTQYF. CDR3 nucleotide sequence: TGTGCCAGCAGGCCGACACTAGCGCCGATTAGCACAGATACGCAGTATTTT.

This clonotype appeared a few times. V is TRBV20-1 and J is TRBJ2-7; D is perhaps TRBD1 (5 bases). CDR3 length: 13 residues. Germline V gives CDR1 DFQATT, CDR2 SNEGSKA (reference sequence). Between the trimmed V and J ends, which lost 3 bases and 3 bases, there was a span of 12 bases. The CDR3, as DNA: TGCAGTGCTAGCAGGGCCCCCTTCTACGAGCAGTACTTC. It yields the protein CSASRAPFYEQYF.

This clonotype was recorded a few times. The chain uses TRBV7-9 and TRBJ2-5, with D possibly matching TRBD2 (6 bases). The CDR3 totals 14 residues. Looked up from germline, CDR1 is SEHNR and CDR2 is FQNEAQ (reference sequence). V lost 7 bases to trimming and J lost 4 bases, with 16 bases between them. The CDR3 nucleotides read TGTGCCAGCATCTCCCCGGGGGAGTCAGAGACCCAGTACTTC. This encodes CASISPGESETQYF.

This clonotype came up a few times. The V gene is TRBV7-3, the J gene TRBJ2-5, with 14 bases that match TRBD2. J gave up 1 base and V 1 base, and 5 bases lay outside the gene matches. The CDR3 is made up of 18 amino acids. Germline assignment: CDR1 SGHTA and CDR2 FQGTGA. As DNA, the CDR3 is TGTGCCAGCAGCTTAATCGGACTAGCGGGGGGCCCCCAAGAGACCCAGTACTTC. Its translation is CASSLIGLAGGPQETQYF.

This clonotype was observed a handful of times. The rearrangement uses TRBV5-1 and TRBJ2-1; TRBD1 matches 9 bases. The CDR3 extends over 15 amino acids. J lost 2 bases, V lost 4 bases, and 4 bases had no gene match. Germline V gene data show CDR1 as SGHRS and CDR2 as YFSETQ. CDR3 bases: TGCGCCAGCAGCGGGGACAGGGAGACCTACAATGAGCAGTTCTTC. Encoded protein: CASSGDRETYNEQFF. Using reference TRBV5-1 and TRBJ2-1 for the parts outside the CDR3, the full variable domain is KAGVTQTPRYLIKTRGQQVTLSCSPISGHRSVSWYQQTPGQGLQFLFEYFSETQRNKGNFPGRFSGRQFSNSRSEMNVSTLELGDSALYLCASSGDRETYNEQFFGPGTRLTVL.

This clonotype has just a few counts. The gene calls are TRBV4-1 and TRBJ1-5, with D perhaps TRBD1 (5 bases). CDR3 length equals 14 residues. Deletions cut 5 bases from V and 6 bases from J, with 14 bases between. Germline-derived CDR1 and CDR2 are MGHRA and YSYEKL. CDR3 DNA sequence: TGCGCCAGCAGCGGGACGGGGTCAGGTCAGCCCCAGCATTTT. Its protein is CASSGTGSGQPQHF.

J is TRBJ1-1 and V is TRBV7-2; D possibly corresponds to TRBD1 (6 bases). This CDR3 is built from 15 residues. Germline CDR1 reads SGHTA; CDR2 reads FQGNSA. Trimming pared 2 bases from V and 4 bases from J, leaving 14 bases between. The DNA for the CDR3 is TGTGCCAGCAGCTTACGAGGGGGGACGGGCACTGAAGCTTTCTTT. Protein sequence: CASSLRGGTGTEAFF.

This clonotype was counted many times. CDR3 region: CASSLPPDAGQFF. In nucleotides, the CDR3 is TGTGCCAGCAGCCTACCCCCGGACGCAGGGCAGTTCTTC. The rearrangement links TRBV7-2 to TRBJ2-1; no definite D call. V was cut by 5 bases and J by 12 bases, with 17 bases left in between. The CDR3 contains 13 residues. Looked up from germline, CDR1 is SGHTA and CDR2 is FQGNSA.

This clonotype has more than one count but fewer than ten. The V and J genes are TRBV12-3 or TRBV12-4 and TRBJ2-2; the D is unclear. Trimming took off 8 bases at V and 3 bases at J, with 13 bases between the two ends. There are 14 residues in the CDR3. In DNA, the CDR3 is TGTGCCAGCCGTCTGGCGGAAGACACCGGGGAGCTGTTTTTT. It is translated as CASRLAEDTGELFF.

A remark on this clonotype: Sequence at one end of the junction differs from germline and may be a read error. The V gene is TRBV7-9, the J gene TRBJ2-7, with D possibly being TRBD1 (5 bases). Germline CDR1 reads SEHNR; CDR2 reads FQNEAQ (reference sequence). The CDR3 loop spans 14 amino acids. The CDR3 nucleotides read TGTTCCAGCAGCCCCCCCGACAGATCCTACGAGCAGTACTTC. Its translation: CSSSPPDRSYEQYF.

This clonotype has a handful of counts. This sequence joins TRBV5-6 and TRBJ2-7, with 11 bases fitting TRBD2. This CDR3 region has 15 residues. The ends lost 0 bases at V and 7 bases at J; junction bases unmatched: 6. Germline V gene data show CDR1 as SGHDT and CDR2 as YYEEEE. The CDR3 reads CASSLGLAGGGEQYF. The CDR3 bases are TGTGCCAGCAGCTTGGGGCTAGCGGGAGGAGGAGAGCAGTACTTC.

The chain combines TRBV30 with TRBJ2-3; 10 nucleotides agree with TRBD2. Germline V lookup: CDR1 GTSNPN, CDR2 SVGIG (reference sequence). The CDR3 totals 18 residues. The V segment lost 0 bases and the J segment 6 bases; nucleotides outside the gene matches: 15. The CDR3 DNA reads TGTGCCTGGAGTGTAATAGTAGGCCTAGCGGGAGTGGGGGATACGCAGTATTTT. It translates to CAWSVIVGLAGVGDTQYF.

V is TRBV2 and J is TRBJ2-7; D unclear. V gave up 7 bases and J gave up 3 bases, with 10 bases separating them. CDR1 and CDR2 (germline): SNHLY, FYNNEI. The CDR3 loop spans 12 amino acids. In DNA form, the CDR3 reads TGTGCCAGCATGACTCAGTTCTACGAGCAGTACTTC. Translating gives CASMTQFYEQYF.

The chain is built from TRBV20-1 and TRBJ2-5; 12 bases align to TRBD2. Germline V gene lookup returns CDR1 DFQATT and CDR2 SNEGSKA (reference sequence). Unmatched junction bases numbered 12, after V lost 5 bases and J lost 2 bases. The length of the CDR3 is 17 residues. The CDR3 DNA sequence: TGCAGTGCTTACCTCGGACTAGCGGGGCCGGAGCAAGAGACCCAGTACTTC. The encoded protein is CSAYLGLAGPEQETQYF.

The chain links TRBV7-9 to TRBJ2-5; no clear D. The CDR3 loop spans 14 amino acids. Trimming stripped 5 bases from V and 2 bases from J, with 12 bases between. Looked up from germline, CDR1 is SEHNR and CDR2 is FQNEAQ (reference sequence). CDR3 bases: TGTGCCAGCAGCCGCGACCATACTCAAGAGACCCAGTACTTC. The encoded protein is CASSRDHTQETQYF.

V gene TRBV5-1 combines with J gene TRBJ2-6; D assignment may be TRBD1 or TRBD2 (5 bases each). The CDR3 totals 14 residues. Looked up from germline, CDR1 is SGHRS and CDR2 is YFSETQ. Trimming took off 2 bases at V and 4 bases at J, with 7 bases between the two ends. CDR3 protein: CASSFGTGANVLTF. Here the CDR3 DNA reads TGCGCCAGCAGCTTCGGGACCGGGGCCAACGTCCTGACTTTC.